This entry lists 7 T cell receptor beta chains sequenced from one sample in a study of cytomegalovirus exposure and HLA in healthy donors. With 60 Vbeta and 13 Jbeta primers, the PCR was carried out. Measured with immunoSEQ multiplex PCR; TCRdb has only the in-frame clones, and not every one. The sample gives some 190,000 clones, around 78% of which show up once; around 1.5% is in the top ten. The sample consisted of PBMCs. The receptor source for this set is a man between 18 and 35 years old in good health and CMV-seronegative.

This clone was seen a few times. The V and J genes are TRBV4-2 and TRBJ2-3; 10 bases match TRBD2. This CDR3 spans 17 amino acids. Germline trimming cut 1 base from V and 0 bases from J; bases unmatched to any gene: 4. Germline V gives CDR1 LGHNA, CDR2 YNFKEQ. CDR3: CASSQGLSGGSTDTQYF. CDR3 nucleotide sequence: TGTGCCAGCAGCCAAGGTCTTAGCGGGGGGAGCACAGATACGCAGTATTTT.

The CDR3 loop reads CASSESTAASEQFF. The CDR3 nucleotides are TGCGCCAGCAGTGAGTCGACTGCGGCGAGTGAGCAGTTCTTC. This rearrangement joins TRBV10-1 to TRBJ2-1; D gene uncertain. V shed 0 bases and J shed 9 bases, with 12 bases lying between them. CDR3 length equals 14 residues. Per germline, CDR1 WNHNN and CDR2 SYGVQD (reference sequence).

The CDR3 DNA is TGTGCCAGCAGTGACGGGGGGGGTTACGAGCAGTACTTC. Protein product: CASSDGGGYEQYF. The chain joins TRBV6-1 to TRBJ2-7, with 8 bases identical to TRBD2. The V and J ends lost 3 bases and 4 bases, in that order; junction bases with no gene match: 2. The CDR3 is made up of 13 amino acids. Germline CDR1 reads MNHNS; CDR2 reads SASEGT.

This clone is a singleton in its sample. This rearrangement joins TRBV20-1 to TRBJ1-2, with D maybe TRBD1 (5 bases). This CDR3 has 11 amino acids. The ends were cut back, 6 bases at V and 5 bases at J, with 10 bases in the middle. Germline CDR1 is DFQATT and CDR2 is SNEGSKA (reference sequence). The CDR3 DNA follows: TGCAGTGCCCCGGGGGTATATGGCTACACCTTC. Protein product: CSAPGVYGYTF.

CDR3 loop: CASSFRGMNTEAFF. DNA of the CDR3: TGTGCCAGCAGCTTTAGAGGGATGAACACTGAAGCTTTCTTT. The chain joins TRBV5-4 to TRBJ1-1; D uncertain. V was pared by 2 bases and J by 0 bases, with 8 bases between. CDR1 and CDR2 (germline): SGHNT, YYREEE (reference sequence). The CDR3 has 14 amino acids.

Here the CDR3 DNA reads TGTGCCAGCAGCTTAAGTGGACTAGGTTTGAACGAGCAGTACTTC. This encodes CASSLSGLGLNEQYF. This sequence joins TRBV11-2 and TRBJ2-7; 7 positions agree with TRBD2. With V trimmed by 2 bases and J by 5 bases, 9 bases remained unmatched. This CDR3 contains 15 residues. The V gene's germline CDR1 is SGHAT and CDR2 FQNNGV.

This clone occurred a few times. The chain recombines TRBV9 with TRBJ1-1; 7 bases are a match to TRBD1. This CDR3 has 14 residues. With 3 bases clipped from V and 1 base from J, the junction kept 3 bases outside the gene matches. The germline V gene has CDR1 SGDLS and CDR2 YYNGEE. The CDR3 reads CASSARQGNTEAFF. CDR3 nucleotide sequence: TGTGCCAGCAGCGCTAGACAGGGGAACACTGAAGCTTTCTTT.